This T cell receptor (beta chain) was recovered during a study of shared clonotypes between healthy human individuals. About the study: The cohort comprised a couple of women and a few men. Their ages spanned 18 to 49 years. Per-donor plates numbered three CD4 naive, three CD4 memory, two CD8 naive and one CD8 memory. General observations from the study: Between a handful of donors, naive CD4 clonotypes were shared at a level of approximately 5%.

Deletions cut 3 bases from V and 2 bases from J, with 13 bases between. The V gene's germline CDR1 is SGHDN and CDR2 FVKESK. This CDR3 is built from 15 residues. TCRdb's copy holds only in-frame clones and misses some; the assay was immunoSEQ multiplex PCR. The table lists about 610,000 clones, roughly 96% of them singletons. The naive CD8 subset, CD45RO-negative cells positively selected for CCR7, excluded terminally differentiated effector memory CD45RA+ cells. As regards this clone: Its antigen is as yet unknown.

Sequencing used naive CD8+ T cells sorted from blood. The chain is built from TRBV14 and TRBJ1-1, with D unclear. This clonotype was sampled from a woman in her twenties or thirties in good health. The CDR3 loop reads CASSQTRTGNTEAFF. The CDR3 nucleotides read TGTGCCAGCAGCCAGACTCGGACGGGAAACACTGAAGCTTTCTTT.